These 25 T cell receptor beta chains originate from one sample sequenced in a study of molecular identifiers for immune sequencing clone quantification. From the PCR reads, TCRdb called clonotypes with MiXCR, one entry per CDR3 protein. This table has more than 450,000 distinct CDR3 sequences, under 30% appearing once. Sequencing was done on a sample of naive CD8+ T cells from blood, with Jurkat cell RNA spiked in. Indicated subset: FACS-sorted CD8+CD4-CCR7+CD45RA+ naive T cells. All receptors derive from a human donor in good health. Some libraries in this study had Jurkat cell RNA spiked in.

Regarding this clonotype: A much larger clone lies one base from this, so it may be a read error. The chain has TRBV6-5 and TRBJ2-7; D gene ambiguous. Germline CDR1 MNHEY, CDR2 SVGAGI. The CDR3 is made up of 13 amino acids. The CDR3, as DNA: TGTGCCGGCAGTTACTCGCCGAGGCTGGAGCAGTACTTC. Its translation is CAGSYSPRLEQYF.

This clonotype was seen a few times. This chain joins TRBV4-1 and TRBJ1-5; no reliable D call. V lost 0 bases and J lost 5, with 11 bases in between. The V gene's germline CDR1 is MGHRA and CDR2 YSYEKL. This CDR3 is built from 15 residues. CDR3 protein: CASSQDRVYDQPQHF. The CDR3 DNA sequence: TGCGCCAGCAGCCAAGATCGGGTCTACGATCAGCCCCAGCATTTT.

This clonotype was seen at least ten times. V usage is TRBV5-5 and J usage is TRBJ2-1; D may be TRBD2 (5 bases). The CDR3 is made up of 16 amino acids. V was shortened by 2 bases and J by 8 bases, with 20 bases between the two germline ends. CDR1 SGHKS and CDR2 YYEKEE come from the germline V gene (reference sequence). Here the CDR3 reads CASSLFFGNHKYEQFF. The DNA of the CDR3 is TGTGCCAGCAGCTTATTTTTCGGGAATCACAAGTATGAGCAGTTCTTC.

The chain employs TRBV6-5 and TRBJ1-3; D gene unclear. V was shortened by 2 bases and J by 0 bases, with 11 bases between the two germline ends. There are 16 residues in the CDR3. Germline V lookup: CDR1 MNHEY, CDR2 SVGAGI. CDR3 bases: TGTGCCAGCAGTTACAGGGCTCTTAGCTCTGGAAACACCATATATTTT. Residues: CASSYRALSSGNTIYF.

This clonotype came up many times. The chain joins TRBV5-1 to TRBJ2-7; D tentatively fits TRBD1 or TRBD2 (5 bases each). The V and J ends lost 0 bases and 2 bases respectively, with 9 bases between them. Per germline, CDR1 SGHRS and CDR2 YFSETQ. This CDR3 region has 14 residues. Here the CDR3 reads CASSLGTLAYEQYF. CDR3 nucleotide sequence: TGCGCCAGCAGCTTGGGGACACTAGCCTACGAGCAGTACTTC.

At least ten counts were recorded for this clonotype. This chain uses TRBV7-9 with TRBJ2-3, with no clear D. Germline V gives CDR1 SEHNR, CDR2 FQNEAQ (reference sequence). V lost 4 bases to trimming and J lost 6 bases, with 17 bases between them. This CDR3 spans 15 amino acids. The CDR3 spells CASSSPGVSLDTQYF. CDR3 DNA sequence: TGTGCCAGCAGCTCCCCGGGCGTTTCGTTGGATACGCAGTATTTT.

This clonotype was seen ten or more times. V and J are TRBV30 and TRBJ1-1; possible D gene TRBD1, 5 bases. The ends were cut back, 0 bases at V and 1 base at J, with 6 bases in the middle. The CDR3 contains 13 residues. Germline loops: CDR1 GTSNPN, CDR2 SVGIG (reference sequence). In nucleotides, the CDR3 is TGTGCCTGGAGTGTTGGGGCGAACACTGAAGCTTTCTTT. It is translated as CAWSVGANTEAFF.

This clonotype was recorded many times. This CDR3 reads CASSPYNQPQHF. The CDR3 nucleotides read TGTGCCAGCAGTCCGTACAATCAGCCCCAGCATTTT. The chain employs TRBV27 and TRBJ1-5, with D uncertain. Germline V gives CDR1 MNHEY, CDR2 SMNVEV (reference sequence). Trimming removed 5 bases at V and 3 bases at J, with 5 bases between. This CDR3 has 12 amino acids.

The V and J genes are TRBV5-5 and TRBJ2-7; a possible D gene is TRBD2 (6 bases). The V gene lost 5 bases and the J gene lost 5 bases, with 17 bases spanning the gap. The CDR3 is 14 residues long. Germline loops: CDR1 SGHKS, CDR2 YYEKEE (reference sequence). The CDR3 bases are TGTGCCAGCAGTACCGGGACTCCCCGGGACGAGCAGTACTTC. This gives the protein CASSTGTPRDEQYF. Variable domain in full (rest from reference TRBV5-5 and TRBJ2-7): DAGVTQSPTHLIKTRGQQVTLRCSPISGHKSVSWYQQVLGQGPQFIFQYYEKEERGRGNFPDRFSARQFPNYSSELNVNALLLGDSALYLCASSTGTPRDEQYFGPGTRLTVT.

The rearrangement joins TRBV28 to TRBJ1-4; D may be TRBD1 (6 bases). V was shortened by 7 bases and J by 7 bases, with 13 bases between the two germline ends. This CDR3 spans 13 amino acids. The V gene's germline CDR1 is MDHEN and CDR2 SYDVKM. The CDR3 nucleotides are TGTGCCAGCACCGAGGAGGGGGGTGAAAAACTGTTTTTT. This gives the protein CASTEEGGEKLFF.

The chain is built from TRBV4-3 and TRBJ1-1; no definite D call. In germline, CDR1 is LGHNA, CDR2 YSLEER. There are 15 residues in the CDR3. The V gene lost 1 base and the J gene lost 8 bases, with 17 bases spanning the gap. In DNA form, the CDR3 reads TGCGCCAGCAGCCAAGTGGGTGTGTGGAGAACAGAAGCTTTCTTT. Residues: CASSQVGVWRTEAFF.

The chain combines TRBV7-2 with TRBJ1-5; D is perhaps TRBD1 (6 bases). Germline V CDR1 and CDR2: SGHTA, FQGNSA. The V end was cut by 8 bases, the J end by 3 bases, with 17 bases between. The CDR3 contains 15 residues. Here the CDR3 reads CASRPDRTYNQPQHF. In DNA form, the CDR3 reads TGTGCCAGCCGCCCTGACAGGACATACAATCAGCCCCAGCATTTT.

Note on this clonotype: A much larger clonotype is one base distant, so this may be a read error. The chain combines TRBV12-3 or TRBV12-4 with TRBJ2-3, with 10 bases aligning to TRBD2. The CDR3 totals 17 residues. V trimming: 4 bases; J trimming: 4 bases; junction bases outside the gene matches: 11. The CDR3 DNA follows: TGTGCCAGCAGTTATCGACTAGCGGGCAGGGGCGCAGATACGCAGTATTTT. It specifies CASSYRLAGRGADTQYF.

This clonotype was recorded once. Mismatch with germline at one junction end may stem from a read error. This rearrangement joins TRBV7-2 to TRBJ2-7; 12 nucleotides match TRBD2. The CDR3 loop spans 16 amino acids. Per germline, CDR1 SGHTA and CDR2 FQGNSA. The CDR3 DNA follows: TGTGCCAGCAGCGAAGGGACTAGCGGGCTTCACTACGAGCCGTACTTC. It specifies CASSEGTSGLHYEPYF.

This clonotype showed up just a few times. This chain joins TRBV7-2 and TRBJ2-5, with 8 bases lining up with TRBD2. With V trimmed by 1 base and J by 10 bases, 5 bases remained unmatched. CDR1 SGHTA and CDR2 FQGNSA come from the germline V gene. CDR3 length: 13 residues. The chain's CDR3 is CASSLEVSGIQYF. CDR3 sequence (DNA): TGTGCCAGCAGCTTAGAGGTTAGCGGGATCCAGTACTTC.

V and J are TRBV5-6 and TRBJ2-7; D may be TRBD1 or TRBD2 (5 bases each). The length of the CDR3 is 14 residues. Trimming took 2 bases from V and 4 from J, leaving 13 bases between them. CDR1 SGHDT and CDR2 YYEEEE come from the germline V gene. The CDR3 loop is CASSFTGAEYEQYF. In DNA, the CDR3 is TGTGCCAGCAGCTTCACCGGGGCAGAGTACGAGCAGTACTTC.

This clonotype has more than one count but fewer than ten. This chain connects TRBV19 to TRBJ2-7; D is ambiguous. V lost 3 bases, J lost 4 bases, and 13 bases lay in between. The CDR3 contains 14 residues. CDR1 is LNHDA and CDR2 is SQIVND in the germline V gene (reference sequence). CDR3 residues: CASSISGRTYEQYF. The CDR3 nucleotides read TGTGCCAGTAGTATCTCGGGCCGGACGTACGAGCAGTACTTC.

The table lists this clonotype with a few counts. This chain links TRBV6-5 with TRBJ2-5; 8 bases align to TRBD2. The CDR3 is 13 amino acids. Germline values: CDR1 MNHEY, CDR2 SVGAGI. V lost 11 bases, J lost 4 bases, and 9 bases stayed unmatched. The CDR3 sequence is CAGPYGGGETQYF. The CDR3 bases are TGTGCCGGACCTTACGGGGGGGGAGAGACCCAGTACTTC.

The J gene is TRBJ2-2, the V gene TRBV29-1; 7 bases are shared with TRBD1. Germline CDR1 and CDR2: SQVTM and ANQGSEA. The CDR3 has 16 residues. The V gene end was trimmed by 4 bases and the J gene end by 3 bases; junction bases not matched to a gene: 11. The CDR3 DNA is TGCAGCGTTGTGTTTCTGGGGACAGCCGACACCGGGGAGCTGTTTTTT. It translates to CSVVFLGTADTGELFF.

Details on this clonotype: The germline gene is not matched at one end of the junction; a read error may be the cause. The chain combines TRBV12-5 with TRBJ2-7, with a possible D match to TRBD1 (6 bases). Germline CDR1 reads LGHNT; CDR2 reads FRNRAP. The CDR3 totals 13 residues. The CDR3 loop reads CANGTGSAYEQYF. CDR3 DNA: TGTGCTAATGGTACAGGGTCCGCCTACGAGCAGTACTTC.

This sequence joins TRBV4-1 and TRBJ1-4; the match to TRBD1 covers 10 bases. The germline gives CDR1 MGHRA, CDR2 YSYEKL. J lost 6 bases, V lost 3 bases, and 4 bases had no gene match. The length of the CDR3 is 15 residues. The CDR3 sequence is CASSQTGGAYEKLFF. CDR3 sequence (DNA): TGCGCCAGCAGCCAGACAGGGGGCGCATATGAAAAACTGTTTTTT.

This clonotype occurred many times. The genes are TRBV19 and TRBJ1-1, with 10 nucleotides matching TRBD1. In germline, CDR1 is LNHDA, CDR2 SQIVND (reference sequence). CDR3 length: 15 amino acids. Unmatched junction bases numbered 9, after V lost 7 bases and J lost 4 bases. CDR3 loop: CASTISRTGGTEAFF. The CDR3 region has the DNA TGTGCCAGTACCATCTCCCGGACAGGGGGCACTGAAGCTTTCTTT. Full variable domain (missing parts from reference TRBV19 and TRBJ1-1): DGGITQSPKYLFRKEGQNVTLSCEQNLNHDAMYWYRQDPGQGLRLIYYSQIVNDFQKGDIAEGYSVSREKKESFPLTVTSAQKNPTAFYLCASTISRTGGTEAFFGQGTRLTVV.

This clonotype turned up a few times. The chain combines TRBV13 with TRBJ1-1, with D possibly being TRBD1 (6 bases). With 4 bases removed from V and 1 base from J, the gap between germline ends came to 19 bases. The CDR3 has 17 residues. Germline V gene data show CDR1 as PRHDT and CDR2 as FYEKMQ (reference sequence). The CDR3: CASSYLEGEGRNTEAFF. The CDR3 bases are TGTGCCAGCAGCTACCTAGAGGGGGAGGGGAGGAACACTGAAGCTTTCTTT.

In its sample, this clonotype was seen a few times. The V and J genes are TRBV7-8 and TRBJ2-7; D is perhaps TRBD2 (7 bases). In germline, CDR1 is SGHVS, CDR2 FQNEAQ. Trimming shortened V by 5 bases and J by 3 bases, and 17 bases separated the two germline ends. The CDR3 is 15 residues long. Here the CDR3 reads CASSPQGGGSYEQYF. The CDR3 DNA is TGTGCCAGCAGCCCACAGGGCGGGGGAAGCTACGAGCAGTACTTC.

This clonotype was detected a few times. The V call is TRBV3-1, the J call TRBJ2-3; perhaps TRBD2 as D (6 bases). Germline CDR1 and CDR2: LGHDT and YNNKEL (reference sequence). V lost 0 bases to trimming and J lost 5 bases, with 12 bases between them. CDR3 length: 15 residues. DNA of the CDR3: TGTGCCAGCAGCCAAGAAGGAGGGCTTGGAGATACGCAGTATTTT. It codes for CASSQEGGLGDTQYF.